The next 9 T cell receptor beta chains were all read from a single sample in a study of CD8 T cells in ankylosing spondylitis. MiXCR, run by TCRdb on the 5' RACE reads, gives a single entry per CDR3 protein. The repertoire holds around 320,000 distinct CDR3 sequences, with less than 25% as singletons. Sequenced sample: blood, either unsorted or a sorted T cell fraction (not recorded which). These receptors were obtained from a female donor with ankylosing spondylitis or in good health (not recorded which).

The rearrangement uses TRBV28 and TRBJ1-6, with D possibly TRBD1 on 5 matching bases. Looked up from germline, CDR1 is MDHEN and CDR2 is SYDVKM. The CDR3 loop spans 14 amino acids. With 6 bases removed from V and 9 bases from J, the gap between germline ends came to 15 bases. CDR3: CASSGDLGGSPLHF. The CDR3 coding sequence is TGTGCCAGCAGCGGGGACCTAGGAGGTTCACCCCTCCACTTT.

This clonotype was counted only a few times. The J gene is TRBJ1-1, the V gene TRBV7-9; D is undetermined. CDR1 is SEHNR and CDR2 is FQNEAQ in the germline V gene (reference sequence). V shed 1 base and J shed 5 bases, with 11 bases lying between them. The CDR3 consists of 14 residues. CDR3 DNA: TGTGCCAGCAGCTTAGAGGACGGACGGACTGAAGCTTTCTTT. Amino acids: CASSLEDGRTEAFF.

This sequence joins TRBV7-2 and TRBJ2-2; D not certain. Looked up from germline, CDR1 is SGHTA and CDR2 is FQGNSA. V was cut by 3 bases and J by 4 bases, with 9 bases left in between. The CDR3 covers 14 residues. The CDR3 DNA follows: TGTGCCAGCAGCTTGATGATCGGCACCGGGGAGCTGTTTTTT. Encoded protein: CASSLMIGTGELFF.

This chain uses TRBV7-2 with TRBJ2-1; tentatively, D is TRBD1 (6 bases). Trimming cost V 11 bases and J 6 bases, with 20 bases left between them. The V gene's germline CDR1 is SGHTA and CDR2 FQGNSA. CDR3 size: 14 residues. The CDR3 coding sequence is TGTGCCTGGACAGACCGGCCGGCGGGCAATGAGCAGTTCTTC. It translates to CAWTDRPAGNEQFF.

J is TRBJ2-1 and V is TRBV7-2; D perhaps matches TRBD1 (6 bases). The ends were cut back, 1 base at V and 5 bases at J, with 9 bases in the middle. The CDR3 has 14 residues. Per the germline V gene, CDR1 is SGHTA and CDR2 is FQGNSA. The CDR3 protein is CASSLETGNNEQFF. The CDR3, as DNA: TGTGCCAGCAGCTTAGAAACAGGGAACAATGAGCAGTTCTTC. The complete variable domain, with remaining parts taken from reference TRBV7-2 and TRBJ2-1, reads GAGVSQSPSNKVTEKGKDVELRCDPISGHTALYWYRQSLGQGLEFLIYFQGNSAPDKSGLPSDRFSAERTGGSVSTLTIQRTQQEDSAVYLCASSLETGNNEQFFGPGTRLTVL.

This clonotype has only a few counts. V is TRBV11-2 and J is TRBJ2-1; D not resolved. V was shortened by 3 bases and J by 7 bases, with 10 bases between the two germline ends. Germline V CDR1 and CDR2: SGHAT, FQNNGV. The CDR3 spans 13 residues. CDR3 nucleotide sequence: TGTGCCAGCAGCTTTGAGCGTGTGAATGAGCAGTTCTTC. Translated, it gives CASSFERVNEQFF.

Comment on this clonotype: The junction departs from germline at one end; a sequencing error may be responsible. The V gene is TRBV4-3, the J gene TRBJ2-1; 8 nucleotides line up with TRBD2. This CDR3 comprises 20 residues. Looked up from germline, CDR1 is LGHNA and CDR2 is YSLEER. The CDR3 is CASRQEYLALLGGGHNEQFF. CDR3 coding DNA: TGCGCCAGCAGACAAGAATACTTGGCTTTGCTAGGCGGGGGGCACAATGAGCAGTTCTTC.

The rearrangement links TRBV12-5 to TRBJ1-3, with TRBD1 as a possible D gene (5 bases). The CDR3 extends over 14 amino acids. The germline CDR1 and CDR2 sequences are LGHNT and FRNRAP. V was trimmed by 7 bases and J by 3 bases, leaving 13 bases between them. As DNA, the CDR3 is TGTGCTAGTGCCTTGGAGGGGTTTGGAAACACCATATATTTT. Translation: CASALEGFGNTIYF.

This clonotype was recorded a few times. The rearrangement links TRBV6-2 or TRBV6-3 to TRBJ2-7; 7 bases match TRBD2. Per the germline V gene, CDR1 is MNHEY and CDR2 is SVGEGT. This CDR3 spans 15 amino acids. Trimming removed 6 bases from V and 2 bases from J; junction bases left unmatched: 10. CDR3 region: CASSLKRGGPYEQYF. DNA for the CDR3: TGTGCCAGCAGCCTCAAGCGGGGCGGACCCTACGAGCAGTACTTC.